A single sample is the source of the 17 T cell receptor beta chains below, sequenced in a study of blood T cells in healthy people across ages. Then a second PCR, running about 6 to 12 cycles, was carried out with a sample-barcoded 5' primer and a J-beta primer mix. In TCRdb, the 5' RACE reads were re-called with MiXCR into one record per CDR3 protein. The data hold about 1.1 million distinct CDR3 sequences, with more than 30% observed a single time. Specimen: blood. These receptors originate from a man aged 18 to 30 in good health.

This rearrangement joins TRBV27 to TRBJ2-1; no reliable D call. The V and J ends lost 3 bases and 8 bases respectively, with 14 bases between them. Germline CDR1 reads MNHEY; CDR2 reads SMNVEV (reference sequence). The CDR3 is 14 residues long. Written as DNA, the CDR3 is TGTGCCAGCAGTTTGGAATTCGGCTTGGATGAGCAGTTCTTC. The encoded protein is CASSLEFGLDEQFF.

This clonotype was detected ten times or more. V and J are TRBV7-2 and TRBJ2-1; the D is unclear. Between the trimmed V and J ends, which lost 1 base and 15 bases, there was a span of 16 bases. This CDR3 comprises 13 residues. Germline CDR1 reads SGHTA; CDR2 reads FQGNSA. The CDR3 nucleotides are TGTGCCAGCAGCTTAGGGATCTTGTCAATATGGTTCTTC. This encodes CASSLGILSIWFF.

DNA of the CDR3: TGCAGCGTTTTCTCTAGCGGGGGGCCGTATTTT. It codes for CSVFSSGGPYF. V usage is TRBV29-1 and J usage is TRBJ2-3, with 11 bases lining up with TRBD2. The CDR3 spans 11 residues. V dropped 5 bases and J dropped 14; count of bases not matched to a gene: 6. CDR1 is SQVTM, CDR2 ANQGSEA, per germline.

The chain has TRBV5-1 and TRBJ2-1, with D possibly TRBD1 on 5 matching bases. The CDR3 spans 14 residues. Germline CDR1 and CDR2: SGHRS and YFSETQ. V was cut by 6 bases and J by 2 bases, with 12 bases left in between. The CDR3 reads CASNSKGAYNEQFF. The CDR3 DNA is TGCGCCAGCAACTCTAAAGGGGCCTACAATGAGCAGTTCTTC.

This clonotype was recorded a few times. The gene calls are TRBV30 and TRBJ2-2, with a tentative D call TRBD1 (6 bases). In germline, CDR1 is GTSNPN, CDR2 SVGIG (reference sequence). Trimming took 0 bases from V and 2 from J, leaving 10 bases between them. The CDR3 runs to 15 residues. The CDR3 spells CAWSVLDSNTGELFF. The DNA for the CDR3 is TGTGCCTGGAGTGTATTGGACAGCAACACCGGGGAGCTGTTTTTT.

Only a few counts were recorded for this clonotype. CDR3 sequence: CSARDQPLGRNQPQHF. CDR3 DNA sequence: TGCAGTGCTAGAGATCAACCATTGGGGAGAAATCAGCCCCAGCATTTT. This rearrangement joins TRBV20-1 to TRBJ1-5; D call uncertain. Germline CDR1 is DFQATT and CDR2 is SNEGSKA (reference sequence). This CDR3 spans 16 amino acids. Trimming took 0 bases from V and 4 from J, leaving 16 bases between them.

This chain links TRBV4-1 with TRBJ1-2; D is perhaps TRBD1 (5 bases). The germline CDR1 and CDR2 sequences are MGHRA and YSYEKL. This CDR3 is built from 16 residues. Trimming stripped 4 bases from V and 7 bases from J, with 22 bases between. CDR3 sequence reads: CASSPSYSGQFFGYTF. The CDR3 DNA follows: TGCGCCAGCAGCCCCTCTTACTCAGGACAATTTTTTGGCTACACCTTC.

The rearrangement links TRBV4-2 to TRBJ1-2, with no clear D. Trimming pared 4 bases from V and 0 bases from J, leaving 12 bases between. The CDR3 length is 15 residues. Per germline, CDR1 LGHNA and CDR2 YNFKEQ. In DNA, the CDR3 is TGTGCCAGCAGCCCGCGGTTCGGCGCTAACTATGGCTACACCTTC. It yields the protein CASSPRFGANYGYTF.

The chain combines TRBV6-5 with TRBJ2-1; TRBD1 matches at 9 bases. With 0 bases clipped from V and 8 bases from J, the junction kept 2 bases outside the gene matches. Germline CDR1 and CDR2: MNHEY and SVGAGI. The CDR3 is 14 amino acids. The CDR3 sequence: CASSYSQGAYEQFF. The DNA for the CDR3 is TGTGCCAGCAGTTACTCACAGGGGGCGTATGAGCAGTTCTTC.

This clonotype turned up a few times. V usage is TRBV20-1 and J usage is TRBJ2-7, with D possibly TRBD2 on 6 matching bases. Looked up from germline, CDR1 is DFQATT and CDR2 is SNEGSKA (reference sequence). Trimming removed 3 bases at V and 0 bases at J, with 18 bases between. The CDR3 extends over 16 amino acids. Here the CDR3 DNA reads TGCAGTGCTAGGGAGGAGGGCAGTTTGAGCTCCTACGAGCAGTACTTC. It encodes CSAREEGSLSSYEQYF.

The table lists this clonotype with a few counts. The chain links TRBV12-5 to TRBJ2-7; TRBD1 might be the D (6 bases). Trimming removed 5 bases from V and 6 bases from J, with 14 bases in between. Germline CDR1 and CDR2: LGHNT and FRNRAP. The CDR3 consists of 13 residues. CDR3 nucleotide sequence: TGTGCTAGTGGTGACAGGACGGCAATCGAGCAGTACTTC. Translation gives CASGDRTAIEQYF.

CDR3 protein: CASSGGGLYHEQYF. For the CDR3, the DNA is TGTGCCAGCAGCGGAGGGGGGCTTTATCATGAGCAGTACTTC. The chain is built from TRBV9 and TRBJ2-7; perhaps D is TRBD1 or TRBD2 (6 bases each). V lost 3 bases to trimming and J lost 7 bases, with 17 bases between them. This CDR3 contains 14 residues. Germline V gives CDR1 SGDLS, CDR2 YYNGEE.

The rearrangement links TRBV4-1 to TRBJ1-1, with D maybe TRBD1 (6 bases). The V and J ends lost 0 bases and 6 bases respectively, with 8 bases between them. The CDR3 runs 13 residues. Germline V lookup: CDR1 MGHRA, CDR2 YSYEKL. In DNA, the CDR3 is TGCGCCAGCAGCCAAGAAGGGGGTCCTGAAGCTTTCTTT. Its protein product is CASSQEGGPEAFF.

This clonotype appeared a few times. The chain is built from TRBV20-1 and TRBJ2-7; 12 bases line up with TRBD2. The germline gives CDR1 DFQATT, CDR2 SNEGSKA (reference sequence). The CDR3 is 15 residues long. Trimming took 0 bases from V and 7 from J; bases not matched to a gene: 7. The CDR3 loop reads CSARDLAGGLNEQYF. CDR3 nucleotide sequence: TGCAGTGCTAGAGATCTAGCGGGGGGGTTAAATGAGCAGTACTTC.

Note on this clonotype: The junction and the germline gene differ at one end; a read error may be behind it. The CDR3 loop reads CATSDSGTGGQETQYF. The CDR3 region has the DNA TGTGCCACCAGCGATTCCGGGACAGGGGGTCAAGAGACCCAGTACTTC. The chain links TRBV24-1 to TRBJ2-5; 11 bases line up with TRBD1. The CDR3 consists of 16 residues. Germline CDR1 KGHDR, CDR2 SFDVKD.

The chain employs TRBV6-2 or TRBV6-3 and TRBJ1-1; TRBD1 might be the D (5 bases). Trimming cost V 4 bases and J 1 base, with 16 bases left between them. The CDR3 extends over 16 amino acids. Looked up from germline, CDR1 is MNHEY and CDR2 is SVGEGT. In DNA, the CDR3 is TGTGCCAGCAGTTCTGTCAAAGGGGCCGCGAACACTGAAGCTTTCTTT. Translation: CASSSVKGAANTEAFF.

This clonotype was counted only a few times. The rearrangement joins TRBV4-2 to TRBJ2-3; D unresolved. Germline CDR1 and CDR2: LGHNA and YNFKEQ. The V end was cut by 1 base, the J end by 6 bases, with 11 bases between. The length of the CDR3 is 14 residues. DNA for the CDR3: TGTGCCAGCAGCCAAGTTGTTGGAATGGATACGCAGTATTTT. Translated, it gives CASSQVVGMDTQYF.